These T cell receptor beta chains were read from a single sample in a study of blood T cell repertoires in COVID-19. Sequencing used immunoSEQ multiplex PCR; TCRdb keeps in-frame clones, though not all of them. The data show about 200,000 clones, with 70% to 85% seen just once and less than 15% held by the top ten. Sequencing used peripheral blood. The receptors stem from a human donor in a cohort sampled during active COVID-19. CDR3s include the opening cysteine and the closing phenylalanine or tryptophan. A D gene is named only where the DNA matches it firmly. Only some rows state a clone size, as once, few, many or a class for expanded clones.

d_call	clone_size	v_call	j_call	cdr3_length	cdr3_nt	cdr3_aa
.	.	TRBV18	TRBJ1-3	15	TGTGCCAGCTCACCACCGCTTTCGACAGGAAACACCATATATTTT	CASSPPLSTGNTIYF
.	.	TRBV5-1	TRBJ2-2	16	TGCGCCAGCAGCCCGGGGGGGACAGGGAACGCCGGGGAGCTGTTTTTT	CASSPGGTGNAGELFF
TRBD2	.	TRBV28	TRBJ2-7	15	TGTGCCAGCAGTTCCCCTAGCGGGAGTTCCCTCGAGCAGTACTTC	CASSSPSGSSLEQYF
.	.	TRBV28	TRBJ2-3	15	TGTGCCAGCAGCCCACTAGGGGGGAGGGTAGATACGCAGTATTTT	CASSPLGGRVDTQYF
TRBD2	.	TRBV30	TRBJ2-7	14	TGTGCCTGGAGTGTACAAGCGGGAGACCCCGAGCAGTACTTC	CAWSVQAGDPEQYF
.	.	TRBV7-8	TRBJ2-6	17	TGTGCCAGCACTCCCCCAGGGTGGAGCTCTGGGGCCAACGTCCTGACTTTC	CASTPPGWSSGANVLTF
TRBD1	once	TRBV12-5	TRBJ2-2	17	TGTGCTAGTGGTCATCCTTGGGACAGGGGGCGCGCCGGGGAGCTGTTTTTT	CASGHPWDRGRAGELFF
TRBD1	.	TRBV7-2	TRBJ1-4	15	TGTGCCAGCAGCCAAAACAGGGGGCTGATTGAAAAACTGTTTTTT	CASSQNRGLIEKLFF
.	once	TRBV5-5	TRBJ2-4	16	TGTGCCAGCTCATCATGGGGGGAACTAGCCAAAAACATTCAGTACTTC	CASSSWGELAKNIQYF
.	once	TRBV3-1/TRBV3-2	TRBJ1-5	15	TGTGCCAGCAGCCATAGAGGGTACGGGGATCAGCCCCAGCATTTT	CASSHRGYGDQPQHF
.	.	TRBV30	TRBJ2-1	16	TGTGCCTGGAGTGGAAGGCGACAGGCCTCCTACAATGAGCAGTTCTTC	CAWSGRRQASYNEQFF
.	.	TRBV28	TRBJ1-1	13	TGTGCCAGCAGCTATGGACAGTCAGGGGAAGCTTTCTTT	CASSYGQSGEAFF
TRBD1	once	TRBV27	TRBJ1-6	17	TGTGCCAGCAGTGGGGATACAGGGGATCTCTATAATTCACCCCTCCACTTT	CASSGDTGDLYNSPLHF
.	.	TRBV5-1	TRBJ2-7	16	TGCGCCAGCAGCCCCCAGTCCGGGACAAAGGTTAGCGAGCAGTACTTC	CASSPQSGTKVSEQYF
.	.	TRBV5-6	TRBJ2-5	19	TGTGCCAGCAGCTTCCGGGATCTACCGGCCCCAAGGGTCAAAGAGACCCAGTACTTC	CASSFRDLPAPRVKETQYF
.	.	TRBV30	TRBJ2-6	15	TGTGCCTGGAGTGTAGGGGGCTCTGGGGCCAACGTCCTGACTTTC	CAWSVGGSGANVLTF
.	once	TRBV30	TRBJ2-2	15	TGTGCCTGGAGTGTAATTTCCGGGCGGGGCGGGGAGCTGTTTTTT	CAWSVISGRGGELFF
.	once	TRBV7-6	TRBJ1-6	17	TGTGCCAGCAGCTTAGAGGCAGCGGGCGGGTATAATTCACCCCTCCACTTT	CASSLEAAGGYNSPLHF
.	.	TRBV12-3/TRBV12-4	TRBJ2-1	13	TGTGCCAGCAGTCTTTCGACACACAATGAGCAGTTCTTC	CASSLSTHNEQFF
.	few	TRBV7-2	TRBJ2-7	12	TGTGCCAGCAGCTTAGATCTTTACGAGCAGTACTTC	CASSLDLYEQYF
.	.	TRBV5-1	TRBJ1-4	16	TGCGCCAGCAGCTTGATCTGGGGGGGTTCCAATGAAAAACTGTTTTTT	CASSLIWGGSNEKLFF
.	.	TRBV18	TRBJ2-5	14	TGTGCCAGCTCCCCGAGGATAGGTCAAGAGACCCAGTACTTC	CASSPRIGQETQYF
.	.	TRBV30	TRBJ2-5	11	TGTGCCTGGAGTGTCGGGTTGACCCAGTACTTC	CAWSVGLTQYF
.	.	TRBV5-4	TRBJ2-2	14	TGTGCCAGCCATGGGGACACTTACACCGGGGAGCTGTTTTTT	CASHGDTYTGELFF
.	once	TRBV7-6	TRBJ2-1	16	TGTGCCAGCAGCTTAGTGGCCACCAGCTCCTACAATGAGCAGTTCTTC	CASSLVATSSYNEQFF
TRBD1	.	TRBV27	TRBJ1-2	13	TGTGCCAGCAGTCCCGGGACAGAGTATGGCTACACCTTC	CASSPGTEYGYTF
.	.	TRBV7-7	TRBJ2-1	12	TGTGCCAGCAGCCCCCGAGCGAATGAGCAGTTCTTC	CASSPRANEQFF
TRBD1	.	TRBV5-1	TRBJ2-1	16	TGCGCCAGCAGCCCGGGACAGGGTTACTCCTACAATGAGCAGTTCTTC	CASSPGQGYSYNEQFF
.	.	TRBV4-1	TRBJ1-6	15	TGCGCCAGCAGCCACCCCTCAGGGCTGAATTCACCCCTCCACTTT	CASSHPSGLNSPLHF
TRBD2	few	TRBV6-4	TRBJ2-1	13	TGTGCCAGCAGGCCTAGCGGGGGGAATGAGCAGTTCTTC	CASRPSGGNEQFF
.	.	TRBV12-3/TRBV12-4	TRBJ1-2	13	TGTGCCAGCAGTTTAAGGTCAGGGGCCGGCTACACCTTC	CASSLRSGAGYTF
.	.	TRBV20-1	TRBJ2-1	14	TGCAGTGCTAGTTCCAGCGGAGCCTACAATGAGCAGTTCTTC	CSASSSGAYNEQFF
TRBD2	.	TRBV4-1	TRBJ2-1	16	TGCGCCAGCAGGGGGTATAGCGGGAAGGGGTACAATGAGCAGTTCTTC	CASRGYSGKGYNEQFF
TRBD2	.	TRBV4-1	TRBJ2-7	16	TGCGCCAGCAGCCAAGTAATAGCGGGGCCACTATACGAGCAGTACTTC	CASSQVIAGPLYEQYF
TRBD1	.	TRBV5-6	TRBJ1-6	15	TGTGCCAGCAGCTGGCGGGACAGGGGAAAATCACCCCTCCACTTT	CASSWRDRGKSPLHF
TRBD1	few	TRBV10-3	TRBJ1-1	14	TGTGCCATCAGCCCGGGACAGACGAACACTGAAGCTTTCTTT	CAISPGQTNTEAFF
TRBD2	.	TRBV28	TRBJ2-5	16	TGTGCCAGCAGTTTAGGTCTAGCGGGAAGTCAAGAGACCCAGTACTTC	CASSLGLAGSQETQYF
TRBD1	few	TRBV5-1	TRBJ1-1	18	TGCGCCAGCAGCTTCCGCCCGCCGGGACAGGGGGCGAACACTGAAGCTTTCTTT	CASSFRPPGQGANTEAFF
.	.	TRBV11-2	TRBJ2-7	15	TGTGCCAGCAGCTTAGTGGTGACATTGTCCTACGAGCAGTACTTC	CASSLVVTLSYEQYF
.	.	TRBV29-1	TRBJ2-2	14	TGCAGCGTCGCACGGCAGGGAGGCACCGGGGAGCTGTTTTTT	CSVARQGGTGELFF
.	.	TRBV7-2	TRBJ2-2	14	TGTGCCAGCAGCTTAAGAGCGAACACCGGGGAGCTGTTTTTT	CASSLRANTGELFF
TRBD2	.	TRBV4-1	TRBJ2-5	17	TGCGCCAGCAGCCGACAGCCGACTAGCACCCTAGGGGAGACCCAGTACTTC	CASSRQPTSTLGETQYF
.	.	TRBV6-2/TRBV6-3	TRBJ1-6	16	TGTGCCAGCAGCCCTCGGGGGGGGTTGGGTAATTCACCCCTCCACTTT	CASSPRGGLGNSPLHF
TRBD1	.	TRBV30	TRBJ1-2	14	TGTGCCTGGAGTGTGGGACAGGGGGCCTATGGCTACACCTTC	CAWSVGQGAYGYTF
.	.	TRBV5-1	TRBJ2-7	15	TGCGCCAGCAGCTTGGTCCCAGGGCTCGGGTACGAGCAGTACTTC	CASSLVPGLGYEQYF
TRBD2	.	TRBV7-8	TRBJ2-1	14	TGTGCCAGCAGTCTTAGCGGGCGAGGCAATGAGCAGTTCTTC	CASSLSGRGNEQFF
.	.	TRBV7-9	TRBJ2-3	13	TGTGCCAGCAGCTTAACAAATCCAGATACGCAGTATTTT	CASSLTNPDTQYF
.	.	TRBV5-1	TRBJ2-7	15	TGCGCCAGCAGCCGGTGGGGAGAAGGAACGGACGAGCAGTACTTC	CASSRWGEGTDEQYF
.	once	TRBV29-1	TRBJ2-2	16	TGCAGCGTTGAATCGGTGGGCAGAGCAAACACCGGGGAGCTGTTTTTT	CSVESVGRANTGELFF
.	once	TRBV28	TRBJ2-7	15	TGTGCCAGCAGTGTCCCGCTCTCGACAGGAGGAGGGCAGTACTTC	CASSVPLSTGGGQYF
.	.	TRBV2	TRBJ1-5	14	TGTGCCAGCAGTGGCCACGGGAGCAATCAGCCCCAGCATTTT	CASSGHGSNQPQHF
.	.	TRBV7-2	TRBJ2-1	13	TGTGCCAGCAGCCCCCGGGGCTACAATGAGCAGTTCTTC	CASSPRGYNEQFF
.	.	TRBV9	TRBJ1-5	15	TGTGCCAGCAGCGTAGGGGGAGGGATTGATCAGCCCCAGCATTTT	CASSVGGGIDQPQHF
TRBD1	.	TRBV28	TRBJ1-6	13	TGTGCCACCAGGGACAGAACGAATTCACCCCTCCACTTT	CATRDRTNSPLHF
TRBD1	.	TRBV28	TRBJ2-7	18	TGTGCCAGCAGGAAAGGGGGATCAAGGACAGGGATGGCGGTCGAGCAGTACTTC	CASRKGGSRTGMAVEQYF
.	.	TRBV19	TRBJ1-1	14	TGTGCCAGTAGTATATCTCCAAGTAGCACTGAAGCTTTCTTT	CASSISPSSTEAFF